Below are 17 T cell receptor beta chains sequenced from a single sample in a study of blood T cells in healthy people across ages. Using a J-beta primer mix together with a sample-barcoded 5' primer, a second PCR was run for roughly 7 to 12 cycles. MiXCR, applied by TCRdb to the 5' RACE reads, yields one record per CDR3 protein. The sample includes some 750,000 distinct CDR3 sequences, about a fifth of them seen just once. Sequencing was performed on blood. All receptors come from a man in his 70s in good health.

This clonotype was seen more than once but under ten times. The gene calls are TRBV29-1 and TRBJ2-7, with 11 bases that match TRBD2. V lost 6 bases to trimming and J lost 10 bases; unmatched junction nucleotides: 5. Per germline, CDR1 SQVTM and CDR2 ANQGSEA. The CDR3 extends over 11 amino acids. CDR3 nucleotides: TGCAGCGTCGGGACTAGCGGAGGACAGTACGTC. Translating gives CSVGTSGGQYV.

This chain links TRBV12-3 or TRBV12-4 with TRBJ2-3, with TRBD2 as a possible D gene (6 bases). CDR3 size: 15 residues. V was clipped by 7 bases and J by 3 bases, with 17 bases between them. This CDR3 reads CASTLSGFGTDTQYF. In nucleotides, the CDR3 is TGTGCCAGCACCCTCAGCGGGTTCGGAACAGATACGCAGTATTTT.

The chain's CDR3 is CASSVRAAEGTEAFF. Here the CDR3 DNA reads TGCGCCAGCAGCGTTAGGGCAGCTGAAGGCACTGAAGCTTTCTTT. The chain combines TRBV5-1 with TRBJ1-1; D not resolved. The length of the CDR3 is 15 residues. Deletions cut 4 bases from V and 4 bases from J, with 17 bases between. CDR1 and CDR2 from the germline V gene are SGHRS and YFSETQ.

This clonotype was counted only a few times. The V gene is TRBV27, the J gene TRBJ1-1, with TRBD1 matching over 12 bases. J was trimmed by 1 base and V by 1 base; bases with no gene match: 7. From germline, CDR1 is MNHEY and CDR2 SMNVEV (reference sequence). This CDR3 is built from 18 residues. The CDR3 bases are TGTGCCAGCAGTTTATATATGGGACAGGGGGCCGAGAACACTGAAGCTTTCTTT. Its translation is CASSLYMGQGAENTEAFF.

The J gene is TRBJ1-5, the V gene TRBV7-2; D remains unclear. V was shortened by 1 base and J by 7 bases, with 14 bases between the two germline ends. The length of the CDR3 is 15 residues. The germline V gene encodes CDR1 SGHTA and CDR2 FQGNSA. CDR3 sequence (DNA): TGTGCCAGCAGCTTAGTAGGCGAGGGTTCCCAGCCCCAGCATTTT. As protein: CASSLVGEGSQPQHF.

This clonotype came up a few times. This chain links TRBV5-1 with TRBJ2-5, with D tentatively TRBD2 (5 bases). Trimming stripped 3 bases from V and 5 bases from J, with 11 bases between. The CDR3 totals 13 residues. Per germline, CDR1 SGHRS and CDR2 YFSETQ. The chain's CDR3 is CASSSQAVETQYF. The CDR3, as DNA: TGCGCCAGCAGCTCTCAAGCGGTTGAGACCCAGTACTTC.

The chain recombines TRBV7-3 with TRBJ2-1; the D gene could be TRBD1 or TRBD2 (5 bases each). The V gene's germline CDR1 is SGHTA and CDR2 FQGTGA. The CDR3 sequence is 15 residues long. The V end lost 4 bases, the J end lost 5 bases, and 15 bases lay between the germline ends. CDR3 coding DNA: TGTGCCAGCAGCTCCCCCGGGGACCGTAACAATGAGCAGTTCTTC. It translates to CASSSPGDRNNEQFF.

This clonotype was counted between two and nine times. As DNA, the CDR3 is TGCAGCGTTGGGACCCGGCCACAGGGGGTCGACACCTTC. This encodes CSVGTRPQGVDTF. This chain uses TRBV29-1 with TRBJ1-2; 8 nucleotides line up with TRBD1. The CDR3 is 13 residues long. The V and J ends lost 4 bases and 12 bases, in that order; junction bases with no gene match: 13. The germline gives CDR1 SQVTM, CDR2 ANQGSEA. Together with reference TRBV29-1 and TRBJ1-2, the CDR3 gives the full variable domain: SAVISQKPSRDICQRGTSLTIQCQVDSQVTMMFWYRQQPGQSLTLIATANQGSEATYESGFVIDKFPISRPNLTFSTLTVSNMSPEDSSIYLCSVGTRPQGVDTFGSGTRLTVV.

The chain couples TRBV6-5 to TRBJ2-3, with TRBD2 matching 11 bases. In germline, CDR1 is MNHEY, CDR2 SVGAGI. The CDR3 is made up of 17 amino acids. V was clipped by 6 bases and J by 0 bases; unmatched bases: 8. The CDR3 is CASSGGSSGGSTDTQYF. The DNA for the CDR3 is TGTGCCAGCAGCGGAGGGTCTAGCGGGGGGAGCACAGATACGCAGTATTTT.

The sample holds a few counts of this clonotype. The CDR3 loop is CASSSGQYHGYTF. CDR3 DNA sequence: TGTGCCAGCAGTTCCGGACAATACCATGGCTACACCTTC. The genes are TRBV28 and TRBJ1-2; tentatively, D is TRBD1 (5 bases). The CDR3 has 13 amino acids. Trimming took 4 bases from V and 6 from J, leaving 12 bases between them. Germline CDR1 reads MDHEN; CDR2 reads SYDVKM.

Only a few counts were recorded for this clonotype. CDR3 sequence (DNA): TGTGCCAGCGGCCGAGGAGTAGCCAAAAACATTCAGTACTTC. It yields the protein CASGRGVAKNIQYF. The chain joins TRBV6-1 to TRBJ2-4, with no clear D. This CDR3 has 14 amino acids. The germline V gene encodes CDR1 MNHNS and CDR2 SASEGT. Deletions cut 8 bases from V and 0 bases from J, with 11 bases between.

This clonotype came up a few times. The genes are TRBV3-1 and TRBJ1-2; tentative D call: TRBD1 (5 bases). Per the germline V gene, CDR1 is LGHDT and CDR2 is YNNKEL (reference sequence). The CDR3 consists of 13 residues. Trimming took 4 bases from V and 7 from J, leaving 13 bases between them. As DNA, the CDR3 is TGTGCCAGCAGCCCTACCCAGGGATCTGGCTACACCTTC. This translates into CASSPTQGSGYTF.

The gene calls are TRBV19 and TRBJ2-5; 8 bases match TRBD2. Judging by the DNA end, TRBJ2-1 fits better; the J call may be wrong. CDR1 and CDR2 (germline): LNHDA, SQIVND (reference sequence). CDR3 length: 15 residues. The CDR3 bases are TGTGCCAGTAGTATCTCGACTAGCGTCGACAATGAGCAGTTCTTC. Translation gives CASSISTSVDNEQFF.

The chain recombines TRBV7-9 with TRBJ1-1, with D perhaps TRBD1 (5 bases). The CDR3 contains 15 residues. Trimming stripped 5 bases from V and 0 bases from J, with 13 bases between. Germline loops: CDR1 SEHNR, CDR2 FQNEAQ (reference sequence). CDR3 amino acids: CASSLPQGMNTEAFF. CDR3 sequence (DNA): TGTGCCAGCAGCCTCCCCCAGGGCATGAACACTGAAGCTTTCTTT. Complete variable domain (other parts from reference TRBV7-9 and TRBJ1-1): DTGVSQNPRHKITKRGQNVTFRCDPISEHNRLYWYRQTLGQGPEFLTYFQNEAQLEKSRLLSDRFSAERPKGSFSTLEIQRTEQGDSAMYLCASSLPQGMNTEAFFGQGTRLTVV.

This clonotype was seen at least ten times. This chain connects TRBV6-1 to TRBJ2-7; weak D call: TRBD2 (5 bases). Germline V lookup: CDR1 MNHNS, CDR2 SASEGT. Trimming took off 1 base at V and 3 bases at J, with 13 bases between the two ends. CDR3 size: 15 residues. The DNA of the CDR3 is TGTGCCAGCAGTGAAGGTAGTCGGGGTATCTACGAGCAGTACTTC. This gives the protein CASSEGSRGIYEQYF.

V usage is TRBV11-2 and J usage is TRBJ2-5, with D possibly being TRBD1 (6 bases). The end of the DNA is better explained by TRBJ2-7, so the J call may be wrong. The germline gives CDR1 SGHAT, CDR2 FQNNGV. The CDR3 has 15 amino acids. The CDR3 sequence is CASSLDPGTTYEQYV. The CDR3 bases are TGTGCCAGCAGCTTAGACCCCGGGACAACCTACGAGCAGTACGTC.

As to this clonotype: A read error may produce the germline difference seen at one junction end. The chain has TRBV6-6 and TRBJ2-1; D may be TRBD2 (5 bases). The CDR3 spans 13 residues. Per the germline V gene, CDR1 is MNHNY and CDR2 is SVGAGI (reference sequence). DNA for the CDR3: TGTGCCAGCAGTTACCGGGATGGGGAGACCCAGCACTTC. Residues: CASSYRDGETQHF.